This T cell receptor (beta chain) was obtained from a study of cytomegalovirus exposure and HLA in healthy donors. The study's findings and limits: Cytomegalovirus-associated status was assigned to about 150 TCR beta chains. Published work reported that the classifier diagnosed cytomegalovirus status with high specificity and sensitivity.

The germline V gene encodes CDR1 SGDLS and CDR2 YYNGEE. V lost 0 bases and J 11 bases, leaving 17 bases between the germline ends. This CDR3 region has 14 residues. Of note for this clone: Its antigen is unknown.

The PCR had 60 Vbeta and 13 Jbeta primers. Only in-frame clones appear in the TCRdb table, and some are missing; sequencing was by immunoSEQ multiplex PCR. The repertoire table contains 120,000 to 150,000 clones. This receptor was obtained from a young woman in good health and CMV-seronegative. Input material: PBMCs. The chain uses TRBV9 and TRBJ2-5; tentatively, D is TRBD2 (6 bases). CDR3: CASSVGPQGREQYF. CDR3 DNA sequence: TGTGCCAGCAGCGTAGGCCCCCAGGGTCGGGAGCAGTACTTC.